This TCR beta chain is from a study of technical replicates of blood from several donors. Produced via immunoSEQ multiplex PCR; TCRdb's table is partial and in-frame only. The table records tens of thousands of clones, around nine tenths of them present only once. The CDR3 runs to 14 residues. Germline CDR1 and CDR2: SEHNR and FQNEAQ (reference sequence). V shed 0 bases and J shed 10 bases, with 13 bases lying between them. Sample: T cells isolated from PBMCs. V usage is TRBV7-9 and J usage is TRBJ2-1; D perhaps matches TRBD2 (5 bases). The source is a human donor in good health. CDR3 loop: CASSLAGEAREQFF. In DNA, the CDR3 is TGTGCCAGCAGCTTAGCGGGAGAGGCGAGGGAGCAGTTCTTC.